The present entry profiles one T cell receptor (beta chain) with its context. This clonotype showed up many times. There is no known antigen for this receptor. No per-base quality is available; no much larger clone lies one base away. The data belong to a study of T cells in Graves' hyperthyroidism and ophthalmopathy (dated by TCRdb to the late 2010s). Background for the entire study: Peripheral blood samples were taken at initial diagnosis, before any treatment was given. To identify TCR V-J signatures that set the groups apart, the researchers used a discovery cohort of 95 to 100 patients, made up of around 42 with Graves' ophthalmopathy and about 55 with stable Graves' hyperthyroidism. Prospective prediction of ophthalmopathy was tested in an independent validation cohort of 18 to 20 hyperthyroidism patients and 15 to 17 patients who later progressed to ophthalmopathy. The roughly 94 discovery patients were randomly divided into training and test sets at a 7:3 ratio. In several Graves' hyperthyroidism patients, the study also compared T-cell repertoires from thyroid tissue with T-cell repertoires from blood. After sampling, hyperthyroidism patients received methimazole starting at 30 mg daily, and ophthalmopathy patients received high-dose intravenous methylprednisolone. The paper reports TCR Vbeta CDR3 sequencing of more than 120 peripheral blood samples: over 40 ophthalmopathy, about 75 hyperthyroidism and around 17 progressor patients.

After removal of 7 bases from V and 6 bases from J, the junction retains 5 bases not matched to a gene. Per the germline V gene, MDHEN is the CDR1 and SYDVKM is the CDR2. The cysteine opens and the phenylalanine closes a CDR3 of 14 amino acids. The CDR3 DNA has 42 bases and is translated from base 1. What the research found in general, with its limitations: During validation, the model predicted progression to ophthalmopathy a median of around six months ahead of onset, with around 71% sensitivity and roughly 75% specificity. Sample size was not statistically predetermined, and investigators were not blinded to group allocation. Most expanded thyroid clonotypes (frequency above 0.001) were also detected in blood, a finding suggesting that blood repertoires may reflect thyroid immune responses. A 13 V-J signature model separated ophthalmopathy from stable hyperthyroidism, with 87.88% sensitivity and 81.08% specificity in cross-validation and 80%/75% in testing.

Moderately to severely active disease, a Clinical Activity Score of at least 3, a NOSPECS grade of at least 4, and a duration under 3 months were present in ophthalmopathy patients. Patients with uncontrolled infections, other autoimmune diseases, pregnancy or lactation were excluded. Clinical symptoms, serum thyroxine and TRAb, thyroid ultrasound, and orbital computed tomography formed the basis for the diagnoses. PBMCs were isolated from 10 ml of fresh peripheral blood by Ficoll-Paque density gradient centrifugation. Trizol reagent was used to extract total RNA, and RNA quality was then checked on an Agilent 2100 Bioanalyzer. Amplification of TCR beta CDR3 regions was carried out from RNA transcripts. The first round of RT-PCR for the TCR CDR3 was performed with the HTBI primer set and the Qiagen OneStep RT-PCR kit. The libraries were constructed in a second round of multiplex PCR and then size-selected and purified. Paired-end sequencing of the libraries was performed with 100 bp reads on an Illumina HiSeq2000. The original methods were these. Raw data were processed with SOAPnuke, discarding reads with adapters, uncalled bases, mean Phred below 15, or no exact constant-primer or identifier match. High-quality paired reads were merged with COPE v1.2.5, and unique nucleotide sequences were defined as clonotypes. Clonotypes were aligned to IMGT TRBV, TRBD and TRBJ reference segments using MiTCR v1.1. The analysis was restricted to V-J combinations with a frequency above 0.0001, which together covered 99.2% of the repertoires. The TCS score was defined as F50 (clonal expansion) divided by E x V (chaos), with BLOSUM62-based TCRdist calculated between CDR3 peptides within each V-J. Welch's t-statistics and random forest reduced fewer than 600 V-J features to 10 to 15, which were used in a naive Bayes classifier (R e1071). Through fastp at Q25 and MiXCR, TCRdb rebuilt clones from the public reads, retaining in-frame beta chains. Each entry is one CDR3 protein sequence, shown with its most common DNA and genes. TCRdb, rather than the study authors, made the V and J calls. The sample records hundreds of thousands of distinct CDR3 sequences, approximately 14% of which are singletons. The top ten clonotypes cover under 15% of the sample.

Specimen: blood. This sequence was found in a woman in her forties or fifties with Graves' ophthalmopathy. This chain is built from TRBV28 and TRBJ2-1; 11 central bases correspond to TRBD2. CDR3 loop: CASMVLAGGNEQFF. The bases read TGTGCCAGCATGGTTCTAGCGGGAGGCAATGAGCAGTTCTTC. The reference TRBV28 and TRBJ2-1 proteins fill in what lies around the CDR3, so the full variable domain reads DVKVTQSSRYLVKRTGEKVFLECVQDMDHENMFWYRQDPGLGLRLIYFSYDVKMKEKGDIPEGYSVSREKKERFSLILESASTNQTSMYLCASMVLAGGNEQFFGPGTRLTVL.